A selection of T cell receptor beta chains follows, all from one sample in a study of T cells in narcolepsy. TCRdb keeps only in-frame clones here, not all; method: immunoSEQ multiplex PCR. The sample has about 34,000 clones, about 80% seen once. The sample taken for sequencing was memory (CD45RA-) CD4+ T cells from blood. These receptors originate from a human donor in good health. Both conserved end residues are part of each CDR3. The order of the fields is V gene, clone size, J gene, D gene, CDR3 protein, CDR3 DNA. A D gene is named only where the DNA matches it firmly. Expanded clones get a size class; other rows say once, few or many, or leave the size out.

TRBV11-2	.	TRBJ1-6	.	CASSLVTQGNSPLHF	TGTGCCAGCAGCTTAGTAACGCAGGGTAATTCACCCCTCCACTTT
TRBV15	.	TRBJ1-1	.	CATSRGTGTYTEAFF	TGTGCCACCAGCAGGGGCACAGGAACTTACACTGAAGCTTTCTTT
TRBV6-1	.	TRBJ2-7	TRBD1	CASTNPGTGTYEQYF	TGTGCCAGCACCAACCCCGGGACAGGGACCTACGAGCAGTACTTC
TRBV6-6	.	TRBJ1-6	.	CASRISEYSPLHF	TGTGCCAGCAGGATTTCCGAATATTCACCCCTCCACTTT
TRBV5-4	.	TRBJ2-3	TRBD2	CASSSNSGSLPDTQYF	TGTGCCAGCAGCTCTAATAGCGGGAGTCTACCAGATACGCAGTATTTT
TRBV7-9	.	TRBJ2-1	TRBD2	CATHEASGSSYNEQFF	TGTGCCACTCACGAGGCTAGCGGGAGCTCCTACAATGAGCAGTTCTTC
TRBV7-2	.	TRBJ2-4	.	CASSDAQGPNIQYF	TGTGCCAGCAGCGATGCTCAGGGCCCTAACATTCAGTACTTC
TRBV10-3	.	TRBJ2-1	.	CAISESQYNEQFF	TGTGCCATCAGTGAGTCACAGTACAATGAGCAGTTCTTC
TRBV29-1	once	TRBJ1-2	TRBD1	CSVAEGASYGYTF	TGCAGCGTTGCGGAGGGGGCCAGCTATGGCTACACCTTC
TRBV29-1	.	TRBJ1-1	.	CSVDVPYKNTEAFF	TGCAGCGTTGACGTCCCCTACAAGAACACTGAAGCTTTCTTT
TRBV10-3	.	TRBJ1-5	TRBD1	CAISESSTGGGQPQHF	TGTGCCATCAGTGAGTCGTCGACAGGGGGCGGTCAGCCCCAGCATTTT
TRBV20-1	.	TRBJ1-2	.	CSARLNYGYTF	TGCAGTGCTAGACTTAACTATGGCTACACCTTC
TRBV10-3	few	TRBJ1-1	.	CAISGTDRSNTEAFF	TGTGCCATCAGTGGGACCGACAGGTCTAACACTGAAGCTTTCTTT
TRBV10-1	.	TRBJ2-5	TRBD2	CASSDRTSGAAETQYF	TGCGCCAGCAGTGACCGGACTAGCGGGGCAGCGGAGACCCAGTACTTC